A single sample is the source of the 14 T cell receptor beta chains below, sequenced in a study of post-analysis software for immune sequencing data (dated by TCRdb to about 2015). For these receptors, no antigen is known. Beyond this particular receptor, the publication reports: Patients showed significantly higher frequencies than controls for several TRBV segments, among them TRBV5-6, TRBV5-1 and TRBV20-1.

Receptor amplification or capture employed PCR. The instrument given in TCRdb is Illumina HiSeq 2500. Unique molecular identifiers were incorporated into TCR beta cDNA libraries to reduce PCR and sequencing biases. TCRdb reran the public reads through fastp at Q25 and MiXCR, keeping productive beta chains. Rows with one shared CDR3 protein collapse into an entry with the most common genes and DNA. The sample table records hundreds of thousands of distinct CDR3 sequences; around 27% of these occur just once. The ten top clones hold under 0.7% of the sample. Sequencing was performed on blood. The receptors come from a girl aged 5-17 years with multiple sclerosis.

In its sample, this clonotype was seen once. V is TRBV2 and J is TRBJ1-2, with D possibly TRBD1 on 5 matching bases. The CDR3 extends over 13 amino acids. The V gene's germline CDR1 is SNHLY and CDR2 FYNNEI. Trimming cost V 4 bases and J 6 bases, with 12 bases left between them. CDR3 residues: CASSGGGGDGYTF. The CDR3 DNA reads TGTGCCAGCAGTGGTGGGGGGGGAGATGGCTACACCTTC.

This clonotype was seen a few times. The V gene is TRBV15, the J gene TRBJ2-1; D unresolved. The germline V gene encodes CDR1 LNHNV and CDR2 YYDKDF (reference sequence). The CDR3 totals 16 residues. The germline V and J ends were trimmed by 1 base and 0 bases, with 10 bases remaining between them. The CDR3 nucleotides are TGTGCCACCAGCAGAGGACTGATTCTCTCCTACAATGAGCAGTTCTTC. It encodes CATSRGLILSYNEQFF.

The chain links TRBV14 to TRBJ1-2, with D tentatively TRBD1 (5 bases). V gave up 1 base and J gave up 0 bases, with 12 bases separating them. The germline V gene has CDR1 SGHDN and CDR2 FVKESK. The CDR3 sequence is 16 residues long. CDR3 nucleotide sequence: TGTGCCAGCAGCCAAGGAGTACAGGCTACTAACTATGGCTACACCTTC. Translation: CASSQGVQATNYGYTF.

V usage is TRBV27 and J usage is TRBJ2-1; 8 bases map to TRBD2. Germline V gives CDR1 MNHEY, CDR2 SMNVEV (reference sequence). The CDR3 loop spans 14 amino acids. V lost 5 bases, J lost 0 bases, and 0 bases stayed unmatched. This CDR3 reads CASSGTSSYNEQFF. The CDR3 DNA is TGTGCCAGCAGTGGGACTAGCTCCTACAATGAGCAGTTCTTC.

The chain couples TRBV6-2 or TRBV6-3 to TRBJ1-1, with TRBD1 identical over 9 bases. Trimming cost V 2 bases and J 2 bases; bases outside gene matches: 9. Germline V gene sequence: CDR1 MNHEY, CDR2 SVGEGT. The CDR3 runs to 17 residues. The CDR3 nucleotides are TGTGCCAGCAGTTACATAACCGGGACAGGGACCAACACTGAAGCTTTCTTT. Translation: CASSYITGTGTNTEAFF.

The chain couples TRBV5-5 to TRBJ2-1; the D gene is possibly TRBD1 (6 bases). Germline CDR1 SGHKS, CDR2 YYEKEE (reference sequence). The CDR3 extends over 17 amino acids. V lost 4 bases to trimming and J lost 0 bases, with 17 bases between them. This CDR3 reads CASSLYLGGHSYNEQFF. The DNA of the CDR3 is TGTGCCAGCAGCCTATACCTTGGGGGCCACTCCTACAATGAGCAGTTCTTC.

The DNA for the CDR3 is TGCAGCGTTGATGGAGGAATGGGAGATACGCAGTATTTT. Translation gives CSVDGGMGDTQYF. V usage is TRBV29-1 and J usage is TRBJ2-3; tentative D call: TRBD2 (5 bases). Trimming stripped 3 bases from V and 5 bases from J, with 12 bases between. Germline CDR1 and CDR2: SQVTM and ANQGSEA. The CDR3 extends over 13 amino acids.

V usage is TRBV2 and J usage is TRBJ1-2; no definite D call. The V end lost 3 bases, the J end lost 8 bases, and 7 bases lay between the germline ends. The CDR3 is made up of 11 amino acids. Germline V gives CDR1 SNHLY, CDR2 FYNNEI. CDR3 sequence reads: CASSEALGYTF. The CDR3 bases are TGTGCCAGCAGTGAGGCCCTCGGCTACACCTTC.

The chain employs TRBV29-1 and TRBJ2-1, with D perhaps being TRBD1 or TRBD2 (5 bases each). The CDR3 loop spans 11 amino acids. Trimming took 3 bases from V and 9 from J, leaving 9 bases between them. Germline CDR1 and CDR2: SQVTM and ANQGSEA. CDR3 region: CSVDPGTEQFF. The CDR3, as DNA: TGCAGCGTTGATCCGGGGACTGAGCAGTTCTTC.

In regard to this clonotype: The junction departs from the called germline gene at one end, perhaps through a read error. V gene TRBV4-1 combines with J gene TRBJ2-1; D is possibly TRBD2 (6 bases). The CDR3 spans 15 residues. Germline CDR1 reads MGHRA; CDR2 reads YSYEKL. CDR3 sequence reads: CASSVSGSSYDEQFF. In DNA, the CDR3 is TGCGCCAGCAGCGTAAGCGGGTCCTCCTACGATGAGCAGTTCTTC.

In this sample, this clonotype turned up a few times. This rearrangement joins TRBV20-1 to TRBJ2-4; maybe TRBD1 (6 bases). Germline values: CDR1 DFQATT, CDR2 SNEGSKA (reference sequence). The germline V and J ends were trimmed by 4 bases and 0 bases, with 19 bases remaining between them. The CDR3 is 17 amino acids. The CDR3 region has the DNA TGCAGTGCTAAGAAACCAGGACAGAGTTTAGCCAAAAACATTCAGTACTTC. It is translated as CSAKKPGQSLAKNIQYF.

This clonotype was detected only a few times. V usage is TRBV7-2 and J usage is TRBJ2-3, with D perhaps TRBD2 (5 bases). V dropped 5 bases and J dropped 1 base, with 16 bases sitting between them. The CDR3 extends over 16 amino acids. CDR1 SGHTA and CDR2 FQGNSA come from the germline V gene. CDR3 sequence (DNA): TGTGCCAGCAGCGCCCTTAGAGGGCCGGGCACAGATACGCAGTATTTT. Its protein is CASSALRGPGTDTQYF.

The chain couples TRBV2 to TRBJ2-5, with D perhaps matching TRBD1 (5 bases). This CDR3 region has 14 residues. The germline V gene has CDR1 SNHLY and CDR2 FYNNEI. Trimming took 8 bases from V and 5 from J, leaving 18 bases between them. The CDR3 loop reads CASAERQIRETQYF. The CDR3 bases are TGTGCCAGCGCCGAAAGACAGATAAGGGAGACCCAGTACTTC.

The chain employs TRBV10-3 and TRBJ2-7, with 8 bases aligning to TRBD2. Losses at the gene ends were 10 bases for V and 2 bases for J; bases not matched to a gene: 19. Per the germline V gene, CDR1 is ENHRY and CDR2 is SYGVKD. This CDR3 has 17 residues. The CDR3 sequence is CATSGIEVERETYEQYF. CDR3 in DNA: TGTGCCACATCCGGGATTGAGGTGGAGCGGGAGACCTACGAGCAGTACTTC.